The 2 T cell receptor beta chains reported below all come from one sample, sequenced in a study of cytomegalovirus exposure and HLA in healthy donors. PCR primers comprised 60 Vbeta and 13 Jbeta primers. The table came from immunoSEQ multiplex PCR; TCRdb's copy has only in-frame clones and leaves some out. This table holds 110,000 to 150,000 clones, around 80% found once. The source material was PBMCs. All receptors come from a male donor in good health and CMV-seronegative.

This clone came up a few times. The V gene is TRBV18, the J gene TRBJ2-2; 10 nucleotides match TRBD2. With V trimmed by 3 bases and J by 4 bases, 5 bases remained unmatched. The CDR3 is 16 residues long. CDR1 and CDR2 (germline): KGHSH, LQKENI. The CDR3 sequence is CASSPSSGGATGELFF. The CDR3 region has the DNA TGTGCCAGCTCACCGTCCAGCGGGGGGGCCACCGGGGAGCTGTTTTTT.

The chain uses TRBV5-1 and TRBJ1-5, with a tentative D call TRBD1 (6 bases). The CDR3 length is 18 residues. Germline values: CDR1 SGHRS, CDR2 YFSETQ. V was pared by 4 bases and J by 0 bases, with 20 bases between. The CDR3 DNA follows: TGCGCCAGCAGCGTAAAAGCAGGGGTAGGATATAGCAATCAGCCCCAGCATTTT. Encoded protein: CASSVKAGVGYSNQPQHF.